Reported below is one T cell receptor beta chain. Time point denoted: blood 2 weeks post-SBRT. Described treatment: 15 Gy SBRT to primary tumor, nephrectomy 4 weeks later. The data stem from a study of radiation and T cells in renal cell carcinoma. Sequencing used immunoSEQ multiplex PCR; TCRdb keeps in-frame clones, though not all of them. The sample contains more than 150,000 clones, roughly 86% of which appear only once. From germline, CDR1 is SQVTM and CDR2 ANQGSEA. Trimming removed 0 bases from V and 5 bases from J, with 1 base in between. CDR3 length: 10 residues. This sample comprised blood, obtained from a patient whose treatment included radiotherapy and nephrectomy. The source of this sequence is a woman between 50 and 59 years old with renal cell carcinoma. The chain recombines TRBV29-1 with TRBJ1-1; D not certain. CDR3 bases: TGCAGCGTTGAAGAGACTGAAGCTTTCTTT. As protein: CSVEETEAFF.